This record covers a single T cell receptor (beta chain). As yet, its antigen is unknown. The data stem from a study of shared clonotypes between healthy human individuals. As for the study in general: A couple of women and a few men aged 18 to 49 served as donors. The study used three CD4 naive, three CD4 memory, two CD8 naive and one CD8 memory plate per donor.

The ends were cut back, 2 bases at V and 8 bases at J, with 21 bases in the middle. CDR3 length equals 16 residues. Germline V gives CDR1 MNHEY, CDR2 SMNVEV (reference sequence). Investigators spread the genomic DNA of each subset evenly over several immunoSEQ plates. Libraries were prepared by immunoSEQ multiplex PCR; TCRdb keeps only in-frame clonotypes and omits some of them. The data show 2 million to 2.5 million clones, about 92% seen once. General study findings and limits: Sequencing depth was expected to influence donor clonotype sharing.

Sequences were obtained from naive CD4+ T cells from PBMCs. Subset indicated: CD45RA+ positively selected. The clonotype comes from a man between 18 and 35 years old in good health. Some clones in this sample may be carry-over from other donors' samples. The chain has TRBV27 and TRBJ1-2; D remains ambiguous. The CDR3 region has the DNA TGTGCCAGCAGTTTAAATTCGGGGTGGAAAAGGAGAGGCTACACCTTC. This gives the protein CASSLNSGWKRRGYTF.